Here is one T cell receptor (beta chain) with its context. This sample stems from a study of blood T cell repertoires in COVID-19. About the research overall: The United States, Italy and Spain were the sources of the acute and convalescent COVID-19 samples. Nucleic acid was either cDNA or gDNA, and it came from T cells, B-cell-depleted T cells, or PBMCs.

In the authors' workflow: Reference gene primer amplification yielded estimated nucleated cell counts. Profiling relied on immunoSEQ multiplex PCR, and the TCRdb table lists in-frame clones only, not all of them. The DNA was the basis for D and trimming; V, J and clone size are from that table. The sample lists about 260,000 clones; roughly 84% were seen once. This CDR3 has 14 residues. V lost 1 base and J lost 7, with 15 bases in between. From germline, CDR1 is SGHDT and CDR2 YYEEEE. The chain recombines TRBV5-6 with TRBJ2-7, with TRBD1 as a possible D gene (7 bases). The source material was peripheral blood. The receptor was derived from a man aged 60 to 75 with acute or convalescent COVID-19. CDR3 region: CASSLPGQGGEQYF. The CDR3, as DNA: TGTGCCAGCAGCTTGCCAGGGCAGGGGGGAGAGCAGTACTTC. The full variable domain, with the rest looked up from reference TRBV5-6 and TRBJ2-7, is DAGVTQSPTHLIKTRGQQVTLRCSPKSGHDTVSWYQQALGQGPQFIFQYYEEEERQRGNFPDRFSGHQFPNYSSELNVNALLLGDSALYLCASSLPGQGGEQYFGPGTRLTVT.